Included here is one T cell receptor beta chain sequence, with context. Antigen unknown. The data belong to a study of T cells after yellow fever vaccination. TCRdb analysed the 5' RACE reads with MiXCR anew, one entry per CDR3 protein. The profile shows approximately 340,000 distinct CDR3 sequences, 8.5% to 10% of them singletons. Overall study findings and caveats: At around 95% for CD4 and roughly 87% for CD8, most primary-vaccination clones showed up again after the booster.

The germline CDR1 and CDR2 sequences are MNHEY and SVGEGT. This CDR3 is 13 amino acids long. V gave up 6 bases and J gave up 6 bases, with 14 bases separating them. The receptor comes from a man aged 18-30 years who received the YFV17D yellow fever vaccine. The chain links TRBV6-2 or TRBV6-3 to TRBJ1-2; D perhaps matches TRBD1 (6 bases). The material sequenced was PBMCs, taken on the day of the first yellow fever vaccination. The CDR3 here is CASSYREPDGYTF. The CDR3, as DNA: TGTGCCAGCAGCTACAGGGAGCCTGATGGCTACACCTTC.